These 5 T cell receptor beta chains were all obtained from the same sample, sequenced in a study of shared clonotypes between healthy human individuals. Assay: immunoSEQ multiplex PCR; the TCRdb copy retains only in-frame clones and omits some. In the table there are hundreds of thousands of clones, roughly 95% of which are singletons. Sequencing was done on a sample of naive CD4+ T cells sorted from blood. The subset was: CD45RA+ positively selected. These receptors originate from a woman under 40 in good health.

V and J are TRBV6-6 and TRBJ2-7; 9 nucleotides agree with TRBD2. The CDR3 is 16 amino acids. Germline V gene data show CDR1 as MNHNY and CDR2 as SVGAGI (reference sequence). The J segment lost 5 bases and the V segment lost 6 bases, leaving 14 bases of the junction unmatched. In DNA form, the CDR3 reads TGTGCCAGCAGAAACGACCTTAGCGGGAGTGTCCACGAGCAGTACTTC. Its translation: CASRNDLSGSVHEQYF.

V gene TRBV5-1 combines with J gene TRBJ2-7; TRBD1 might be the D (5 bases). Trimming cost V 4 bases and J 3 bases, with 14 bases left between them. CDR1 and CDR2 (germline): SGHRS, YFSETQ. This CDR3 has 14 amino acids. As DNA, the CDR3 is TGCGCCAGCAGCGAACAGGTCTTCAACTACGAGCAGTACTTC. Protein product: CASSEQVFNYEQYF.

This sequence joins TRBV5-1 and TRBJ2-5; TRBD2 matches 11 bases. This CDR3 spans 16 amino acids. J lost 5 bases, V lost 4 bases, and 10 bases had no gene match. CDR1 is SGHRS, CDR2 YFSETQ, per germline. CDR3 in amino acids: CASSGGSSGRRETQYF. CDR3 DNA: TGCGCCAGCAGCGGGGGGTCTAGCGGGAGGAGGGAGACCCAGTACTTC.

Only one count was recorded for this clone. This chain uses TRBV6-6 with TRBJ2-7; D perhaps matches TRBD1 (6 bases). CDR3 length equals 15 residues. V was cut by 0 bases and J by 0 bases, with 9 bases left in between. The germline V gene has CDR1 MNHNY and CDR2 SVGAGI (reference sequence). The CDR3 DNA is TGTGCCAGCAGTTACTCGAACAGGGCCTCCTACGAGCAGTACTTC. Translation: CASSYSNRASYEQYF.

CDR3 DNA: TGTGCCAGCAGTTTTGAGGGCTCCTACGAGCAGTACTTC. It translates to CASSFEGSYEQYF. V is TRBV28 and J is TRBJ2-5; possible D gene TRBD2, 5 bases. The J call may be in error: the DNA end matches TRBJ2-7 better. The CDR3 contains 13 residues. The germline CDR1 and CDR2 sequences are MDHEN and SYDVKM.